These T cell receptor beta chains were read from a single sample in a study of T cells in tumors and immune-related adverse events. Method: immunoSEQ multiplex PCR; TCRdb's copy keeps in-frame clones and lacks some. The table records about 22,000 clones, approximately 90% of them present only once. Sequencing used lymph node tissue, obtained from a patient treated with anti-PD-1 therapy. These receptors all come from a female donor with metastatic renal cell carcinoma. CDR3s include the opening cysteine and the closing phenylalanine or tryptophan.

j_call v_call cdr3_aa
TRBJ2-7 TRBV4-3 CASSQDGTGVSSYEQYF
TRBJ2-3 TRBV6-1 CASSKSGASTDTQYF
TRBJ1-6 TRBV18 CASSPRDTSSYNSPLHF
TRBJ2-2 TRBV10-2 CASSGQGHTGELFF
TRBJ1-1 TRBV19 CASSNLNTEAFF
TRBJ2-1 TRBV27 CASSPGQGAGNEQFF
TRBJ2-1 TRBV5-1 CASSLDGGYNEQFF
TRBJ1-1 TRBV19 CASSRTMGSFMNTEAFF
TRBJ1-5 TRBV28 CASSSPGQATFSQHF
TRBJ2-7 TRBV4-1 CASSQGSGRSYEQYF
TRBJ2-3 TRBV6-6 CASRAGTGGNYTQYF
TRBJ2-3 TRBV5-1 CASSLGLAGATDTQYF
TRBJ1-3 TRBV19 CASSISGYGNTIYF
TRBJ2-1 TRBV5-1 CASSPLLGQGINNEQFF
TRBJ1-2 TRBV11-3 CASSQTVDSGYTF